This TCR beta chain was found in a study of cytomegalovirus exposure and HLA in healthy donors. Overall study context: Findings of an earlier analysis included under 140 million unique TCR beta sequences from about 180 million T cells.

In the case of this clone: Its cognate antigen is unknown.

Study observations and caveats: For TCR beta chains, V- and J-gene trimming was later linked to a missense DCLRE1C variant.

The PCR contained 60 Vbeta and 13 Jbeta primers. Profiling relied on immunoSEQ multiplex PCR, and the TCRdb table lists in-frame clones only, not all of them. The repertoire has around 200,000 clones, 70% to 85% of them found once; the top ten carry about 3.8%. Germline values: CDR1 LGHNA, CDR2 YSLEER. Trimming at V came to 0 bases and at J to 0 bases, leaving 2 bases not matched to a gene. The CDR3 spans 16 residues. The source material was PBMCs. This chain links TRBV4-3 with TRBJ2-3; 8 positions agree with TRBD2. This sequence originates from a woman between 55 and 75 years old in good health and CMV-seropositive. CDR3 amino acids: CASSQDRGGSTDTQYF. CDR3 DNA: TGCGCCAGCAGCCAAGATCGGGGGGGTAGCACAGATACGCAGTATTTT.